What follows is one T cell receptor (beta chain) and its context. Its antigen remains unknown. This entry comes from a study of CD8 T cells in Susac syndrome. Study-wide results and caveats: The number of individuals included in the study's TCR sequencing and HLA analysis was acknowledged as relatively small.

The RNA, roughly 0.45 to 1 ug, was put through reverse transcription using random hexamers. TCRdb itself ran the immunoSEQ multiplex PCR reads through MiXCR, one entry per CDR3 protein. This sample carries around 170,000 distinct CDR3 sequences, 90% to 96% of them seen once, and the ten largest clones take approximately 0.1%. Germline CDR1 is KGHSH and CDR2 is LQKENI. This CDR3 contains 15 residues. V lost 1 base and J lost 6, with 10 bases in between. The chain joins TRBV18 to TRBJ1-6; TRBD1 might be the D (5 bases). Sequenced: CD4+ T cells from PBMCs. This sequence was found in a human donor with Susac syndrome. CDR3 protein: CASSPQPGTNSPLHF. As DNA, the CDR3 is TGTGCCAGCTCACCACAACCAGGGACTAATTCACCCCTCCACTTT.